Listed here are 8 T cell receptor beta chains from one sample, sequenced in a study of T cell changes during pregnancy in multiple sclerosis. Sequenced by immunoSEQ multiplex PCR; TCRdb stores in-frame clones only, minus some. The sample carries about 77,000 clones, 93% recorded once. Source: peripheral blood, taken after pregnancy. These receptors came from a female donor in good health, enrolled as a control in a pregnancy study.

The chain is built from TRBV4-1 and TRBJ1-2; TRBD1 matches 10 bases. This CDR3 is 14 amino acids long. Germline CDR1 MGHRA, CDR2 YSYEKL. V lost 9 bases and J lost 8; bases outside the gene matches: 12. Written as DNA, the CDR3 is TGCGCCAGTACAAATAGGGGACAGGGGAAAGGCTACACCTTC. Translation gives CASTNRGQGKGYTF.

This rearrangement joins TRBV5-1 to TRBJ2-5; D might be TRBD2 (6 bases). CDR1 SGHRS and CDR2 YFSETQ come from the germline V gene. V lost 4 bases, J lost 0 bases, and 13 bases lay in between. CDR3 length: 15 amino acids. The CDR3 nucleotides are TGCGCCAGCAGCAAACGTTGGGACTACCAAGAGACCCAGTACTTC. The encoded protein is CASSKRWDYQETQYF. The whole variable domain, filled in from reference TRBV5-1 and TRBJ2-5, reads KAGVTQTPRYLIKTRGQQVTLSCSPISGHRSVSWYQQTPGQGLQFLFEYFSETQRNKGNFPGRFSGRQFSNSRSEMNVSTLELGDSALYLCASSKRWDYQETQYFGPGTRLLVL.

The rearrangement joins TRBV25-1 to TRBJ2-7; the match to TRBD1 covers 8 bases. This CDR3 has 14 residues. CDR1 and CDR2 (germline): MGHDK, SYGVNS. The J segment lost 6 bases and the V segment lost 7 bases, leaving 11 bases of the junction unmatched. For the CDR3, the DNA is TGTGCCAGCACTAGACAGGGGCTGGCCGGCGAGCAGTACTTC. It specifies CASTRQGLAGEQYF.

In its sample, this clone was seen once. This rearrangement joins TRBV27 to TRBJ2-6, with D maybe TRBD1 (5 bases). The length of the CDR3 is 17 residues. The germline V and J ends were trimmed by 2 bases and 1 base, with 12 bases remaining between them. Germline V gene data show CDR1 as MNHEY and CDR2 as SMNVEV (reference sequence). The chain's CDR3 is CASSLGAQRSGANVLTF. The CDR3 DNA follows: TGTGCCAGCAGTTTAGGGGCCCAGCGATCTGGGGCCAACGTCCTGACTTTC.

The V call is TRBV9, the J call TRBJ2-7; TRBD2 matches 7 bases. Trimming cost V 0 bases and J 0 bases; bases outside gene matches: 3. Per the germline V gene, CDR1 is SGDLS and CDR2 is YYNGEE. This CDR3 spans 15 amino acids. CDR3 residues: CASSVGPSGSYEQYF. The CDR3 bases are TGTGCCAGCAGCGTAGGCCCTAGCGGCTCCTACGAGCAGTACTTC.

The chain employs TRBV27 and TRBJ1-3, with a weak D call TRBD1 (5 bases). V was shortened by 2 bases and J by 4 bases, with 9 bases between the two germline ends. The CDR3 runs 14 residues. From germline, CDR1 is MNHEY and CDR2 SMNVEV (reference sequence). The CDR3 loop reads CASSLSRAGNTIYF. The CDR3 bases are TGTGCCAGCAGTTTAAGCAGGGCCGGAAACACCATATATTTT.

A single count supports this clone. The chain uses TRBV9 and TRBJ1-2; D might be TRBD1 (5 bases). This CDR3 region has 15 residues. Germline V gene lookup returns CDR1 SGDLS and CDR2 YYNGEE. V shed 0 bases and J shed 0 bases, with 9 bases lying between them. The CDR3 here is CASSVGGSTNYGYTF. DNA of the CDR3: TGTGCCAGCAGCGTAGGGGGCAGTACTAACTATGGCTACACCTTC.

This clone showed up just once. The genes are TRBV7-9 and TRBJ2-7; TRBD1 matches 9 bases. V lost 6 bases and J lost 3; bases outside the gene matches: 9. The CDR3 extends over 15 amino acids. Germline V gene lookup returns CDR1 SEHNR and CDR2 FQNEAQ (reference sequence). CDR3 in DNA: TGTGCCAGCAGTCCAGCGGGGACAGGGTTCTACGAGCAGTACTTC. It encodes CASSPAGTGFYEQYF.